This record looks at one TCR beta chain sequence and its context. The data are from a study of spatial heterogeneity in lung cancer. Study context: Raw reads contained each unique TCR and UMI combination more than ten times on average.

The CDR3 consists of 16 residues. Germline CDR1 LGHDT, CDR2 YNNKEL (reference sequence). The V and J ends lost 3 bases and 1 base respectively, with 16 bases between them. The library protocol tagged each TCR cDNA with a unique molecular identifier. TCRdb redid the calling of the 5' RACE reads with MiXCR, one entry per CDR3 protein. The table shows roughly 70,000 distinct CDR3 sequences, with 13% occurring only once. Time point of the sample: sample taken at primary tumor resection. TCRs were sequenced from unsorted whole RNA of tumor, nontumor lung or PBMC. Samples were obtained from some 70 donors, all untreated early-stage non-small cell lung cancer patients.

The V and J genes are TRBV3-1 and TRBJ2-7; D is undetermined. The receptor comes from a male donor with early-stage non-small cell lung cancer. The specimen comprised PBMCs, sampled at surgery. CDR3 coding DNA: TGTGCCAGCAGCCAGGTCCCCTCCTCCCCATCCTACGAGCAGTACTTC. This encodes CASSQVPSSPSYEQYF.